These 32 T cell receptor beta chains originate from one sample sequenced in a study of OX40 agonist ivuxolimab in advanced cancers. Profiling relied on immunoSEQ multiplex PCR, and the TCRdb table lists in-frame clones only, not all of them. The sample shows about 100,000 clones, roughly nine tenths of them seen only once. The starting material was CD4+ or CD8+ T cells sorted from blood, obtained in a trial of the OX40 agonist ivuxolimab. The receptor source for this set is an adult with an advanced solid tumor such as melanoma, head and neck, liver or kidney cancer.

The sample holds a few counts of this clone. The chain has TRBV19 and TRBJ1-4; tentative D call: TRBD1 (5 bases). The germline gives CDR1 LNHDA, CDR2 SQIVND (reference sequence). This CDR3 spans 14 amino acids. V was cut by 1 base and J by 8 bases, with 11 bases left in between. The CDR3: CASSIGGVVEKLFF. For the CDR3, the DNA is TGTGCCAGTAGTATAGGAGGGGTGGTGGAAAAACTGTTTTTT.

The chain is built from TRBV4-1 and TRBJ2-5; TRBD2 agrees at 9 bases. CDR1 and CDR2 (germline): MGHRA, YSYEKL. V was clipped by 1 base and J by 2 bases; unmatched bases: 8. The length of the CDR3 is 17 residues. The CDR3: CASSQGWSSGGQETQYF. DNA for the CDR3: TGCGCCAGCAGCCAAGGATGGTCAAGCGGGGGGCAAGAGACCCAGTACTTC.

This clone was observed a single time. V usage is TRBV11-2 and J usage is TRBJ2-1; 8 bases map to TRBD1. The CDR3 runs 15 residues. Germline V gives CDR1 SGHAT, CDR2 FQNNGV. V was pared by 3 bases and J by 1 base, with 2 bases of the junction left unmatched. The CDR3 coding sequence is TGTGCCAGCAGCTTTGACAGGGGATCCTACAATGAGCAGTTCTTC. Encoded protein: CASSFDRGSYNEQFF. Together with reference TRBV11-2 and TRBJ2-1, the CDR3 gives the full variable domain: EAGVAQSPRYKIIEKRQSVAFWCNPISGHATLYWYQQILGQGPKLLIQFQNNGVVDDSQLPKDRFSAERLKGVDSTLKIQPAKLEDSAVYLCASSFDRGSYNEQFFGPGTRLTVL.

CDR3 protein: CARSGTYGYTF. The CDR3 DNA sequence: TGTGCCCGATCCGGGACGTATGGCTACACCTTC. The gene calls are TRBV30 and TRBJ1-2, with D possibly being TRBD1 (5 bases). Trimming shortened V by 8 bases and J by 5 bases, and 12 bases separated the two germline ends. Germline-derived CDR1 and CDR2 are GTSNPN and SVGIG (reference sequence). The CDR3 contains 11 residues.

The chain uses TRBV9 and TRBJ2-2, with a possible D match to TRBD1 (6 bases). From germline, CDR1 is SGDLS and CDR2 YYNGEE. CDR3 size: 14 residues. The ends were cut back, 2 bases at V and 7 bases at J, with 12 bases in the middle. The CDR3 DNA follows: TGTGCCAGCAGCGTCAGGGGAGATCGCGGGGAGCTGTTTTTT. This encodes CASSVRGDRGELFF.

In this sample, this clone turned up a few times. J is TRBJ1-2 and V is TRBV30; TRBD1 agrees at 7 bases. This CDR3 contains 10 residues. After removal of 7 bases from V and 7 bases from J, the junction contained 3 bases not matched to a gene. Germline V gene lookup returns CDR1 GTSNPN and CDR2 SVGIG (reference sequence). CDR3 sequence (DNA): TGTGCCTCGACAGGGATTGGCTACACCTTC. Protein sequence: CASTGIGYTF. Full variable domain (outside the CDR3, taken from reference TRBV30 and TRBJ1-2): SQTIHQWPATLVQPVGSPLSLECTVEGTSNPNLYWYRQAAGRGLQLLFYSVGIGQISSEVPQNLSASRPQDRQFILSSKKLLLSDSGFYLCASTGIGYTFGSGTRLTVV.

CDR3 sequence: CASSLDGGSNQPQHF. The CDR3 DNA reads TGTGCCAGCAGCTTAGACGGGGGTAGCAATCAGCCCCAGCATTTT. This chain joins TRBV11-2 and TRBJ1-5; tentatively, D is TRBD1 (5 bases). CDR3 length: 15 residues. CDR1 is SGHAT and CDR2 is FQNNGV in the germline V gene. V was trimmed by 0 bases and J by 0 bases, leaving 6 bases between them.

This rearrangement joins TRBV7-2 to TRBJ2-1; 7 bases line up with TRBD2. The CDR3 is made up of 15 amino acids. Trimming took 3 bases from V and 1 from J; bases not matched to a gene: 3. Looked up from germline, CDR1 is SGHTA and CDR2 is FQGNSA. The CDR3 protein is CASSLGRASYNEQFF. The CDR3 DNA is TGTGCCAGCAGCTTGGGGAGGGCTTCCTACAATGAGCAGTTCTTC.

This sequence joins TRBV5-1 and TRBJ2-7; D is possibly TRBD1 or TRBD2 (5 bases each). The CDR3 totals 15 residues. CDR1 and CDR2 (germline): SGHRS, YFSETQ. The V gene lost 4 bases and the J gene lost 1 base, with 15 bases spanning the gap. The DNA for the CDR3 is TGCGCCAGCAGCGCCGCCGGGGCCCGTTCCTACGAGCAGTACTTC. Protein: CASSAAGARSYEQYF.

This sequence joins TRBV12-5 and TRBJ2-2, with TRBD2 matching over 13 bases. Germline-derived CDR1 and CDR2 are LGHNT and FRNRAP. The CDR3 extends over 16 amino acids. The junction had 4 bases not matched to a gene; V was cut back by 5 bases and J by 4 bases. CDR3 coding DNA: TGTGCTAGTGGTCTGGGACTAGCGGGGCCCACCGGGGAGCTGTTTTTT. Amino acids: CASGLGLAGPTGELFF.

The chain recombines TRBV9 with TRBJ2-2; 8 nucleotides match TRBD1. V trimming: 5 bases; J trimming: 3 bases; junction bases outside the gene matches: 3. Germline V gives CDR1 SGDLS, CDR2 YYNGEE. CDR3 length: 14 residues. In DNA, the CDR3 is TGTGCCAGCAGTGGACAGGGTTACACCGGGGAGCTGTTTTTT. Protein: CASSGQGYTGELFF.

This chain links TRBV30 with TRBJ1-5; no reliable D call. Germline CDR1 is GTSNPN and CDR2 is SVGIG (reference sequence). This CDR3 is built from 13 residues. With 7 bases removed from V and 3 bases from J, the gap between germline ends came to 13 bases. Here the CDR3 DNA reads TGTGCCTATAGGACGGATTACAATCAGCCCCAGCATTTT. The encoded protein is CAYRTDYNQPQHF.

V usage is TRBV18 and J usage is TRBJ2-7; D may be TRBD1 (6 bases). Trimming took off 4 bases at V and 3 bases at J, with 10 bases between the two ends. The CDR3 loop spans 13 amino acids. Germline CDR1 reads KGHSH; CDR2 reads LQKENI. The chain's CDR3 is CASSRQDSYEQYF. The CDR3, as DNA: TGTGCCAGCTCACGACAGGACAGCTACGAGCAGTACTTC.

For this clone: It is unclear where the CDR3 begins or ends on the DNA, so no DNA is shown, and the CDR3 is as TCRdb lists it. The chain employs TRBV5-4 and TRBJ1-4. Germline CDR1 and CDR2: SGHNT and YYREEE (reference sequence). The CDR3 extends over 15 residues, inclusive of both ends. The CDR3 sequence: CASSFGPGLSEKLFF.

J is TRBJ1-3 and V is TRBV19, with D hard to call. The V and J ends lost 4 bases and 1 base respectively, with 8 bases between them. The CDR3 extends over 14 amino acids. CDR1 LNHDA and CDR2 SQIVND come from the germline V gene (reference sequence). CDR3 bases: TGTGCCAGTAGTAAGGCAGTTTCTGGAAACACCATATATTTT. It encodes CASSKAVSGNTIYF.

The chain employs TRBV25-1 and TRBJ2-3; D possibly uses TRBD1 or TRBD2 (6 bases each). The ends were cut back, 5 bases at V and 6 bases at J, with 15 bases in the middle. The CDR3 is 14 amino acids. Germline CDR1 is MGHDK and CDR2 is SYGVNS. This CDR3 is CASSQGGGLDTQYF. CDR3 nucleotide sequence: TGTGCCAGCAGTCAAGGAGGGGGGCTTGATACGCAGTATTTT.

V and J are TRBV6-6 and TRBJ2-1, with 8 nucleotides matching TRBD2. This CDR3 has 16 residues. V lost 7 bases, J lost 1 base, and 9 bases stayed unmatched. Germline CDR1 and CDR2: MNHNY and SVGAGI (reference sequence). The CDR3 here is CASTSGGAVSYNEQFF. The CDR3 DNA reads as TGTGCCAGCACCTCCGGGGGGGCGGTGTCCTACAATGAGCAGTTCTTC.

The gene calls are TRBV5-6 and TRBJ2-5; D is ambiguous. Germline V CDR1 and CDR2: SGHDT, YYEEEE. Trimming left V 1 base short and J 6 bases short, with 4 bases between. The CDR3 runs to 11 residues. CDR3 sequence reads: CASSLSQTQYF. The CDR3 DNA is TGTGCCAGCAGCTTGTCCCAGACCCAGTACTTC.

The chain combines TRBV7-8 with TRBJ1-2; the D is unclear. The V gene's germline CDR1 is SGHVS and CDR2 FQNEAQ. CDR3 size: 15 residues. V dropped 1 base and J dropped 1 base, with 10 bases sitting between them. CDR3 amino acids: CASSLGLFDNYGYTF. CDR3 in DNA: TGTGCCAGCAGCTTAGGACTTTTCGATAACTATGGCTACACCTTC. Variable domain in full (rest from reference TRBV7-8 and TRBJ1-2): GAGVSQSPRYKVAKRGQDVALRCDPISGHVSLFWYQQALGQGPEFLTYFQNEAQLDKSGLPSDRFFAERPEGSVSTLKIQRTQQEDSAVYLCASSLGLFDNYGYTFGSGTRLTVV.

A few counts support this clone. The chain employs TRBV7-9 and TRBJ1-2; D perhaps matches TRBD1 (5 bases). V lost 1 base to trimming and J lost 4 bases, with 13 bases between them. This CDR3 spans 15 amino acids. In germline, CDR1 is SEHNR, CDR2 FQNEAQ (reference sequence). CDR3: CASSLVGDLSYGYTF. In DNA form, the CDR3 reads TGTGCCAGCAGCTTAGTAGGGGATCTATCCTATGGCTACACCTTC.

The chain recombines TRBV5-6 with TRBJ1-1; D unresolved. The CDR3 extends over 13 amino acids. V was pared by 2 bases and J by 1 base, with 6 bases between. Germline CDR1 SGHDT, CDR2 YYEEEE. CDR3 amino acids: CASSLGWNTEAFF. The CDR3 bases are TGTGCCAGCAGCTTAGGATGGAACACTGAAGCTTTCTTT.

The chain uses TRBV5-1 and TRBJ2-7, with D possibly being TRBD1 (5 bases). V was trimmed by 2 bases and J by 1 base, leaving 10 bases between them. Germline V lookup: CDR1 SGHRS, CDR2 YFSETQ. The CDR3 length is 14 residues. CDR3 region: CASSFSAGSYEQYF. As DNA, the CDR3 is TGCGCCAGCAGCTTCTCCGCAGGGTCCTACGAGCAGTACTTC.

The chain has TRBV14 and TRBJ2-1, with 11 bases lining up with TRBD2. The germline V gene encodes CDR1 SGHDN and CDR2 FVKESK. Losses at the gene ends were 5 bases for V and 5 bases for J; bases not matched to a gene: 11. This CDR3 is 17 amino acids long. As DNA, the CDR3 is TGTGCCAGCAGCTTCCGACTAGCGGGGAGACTAAACAATGAGCAGTTCTTC. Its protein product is CASSFRLAGRLNNEQFF.

The CDR3 nucleotides are TGTGCCACCAGCAGAGATCACAGGGGCGGTAATGAAAAACTGTTTTTT. It codes for CATSRDHRGGNEKLFF. The gene calls are TRBV15 and TRBJ1-4; TRBD1 agrees at 7 bases. The CDR3 runs 16 residues. Germline values: CDR1 LNHNV, CDR2 YYDKDF (reference sequence). With V trimmed by 0 bases and J by 4 bases, 5 bases remained unmatched. The full variable domain, its missing parts supplied by reference TRBV15 and TRBJ1-4, is DAMVIQNPRYQVTQFGKPVTLSCSQTLNHNVMYWYQQKSSQAPKLLFHYYDKDFNNEADTPDNFQSRRPNTSFCFLDIRSPGLGDTAMYLCATSRDHRGGNEKLFFGSGTQLSVL.

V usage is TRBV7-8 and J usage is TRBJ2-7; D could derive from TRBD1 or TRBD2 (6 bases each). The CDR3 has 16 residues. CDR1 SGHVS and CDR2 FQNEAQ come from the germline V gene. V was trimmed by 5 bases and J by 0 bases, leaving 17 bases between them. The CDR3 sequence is CASSAHRGTSSYEQYF. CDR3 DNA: TGTGCCAGCAGCGCTCACCGGGGGACAAGCTCCTACGAGCAGTACTTC.

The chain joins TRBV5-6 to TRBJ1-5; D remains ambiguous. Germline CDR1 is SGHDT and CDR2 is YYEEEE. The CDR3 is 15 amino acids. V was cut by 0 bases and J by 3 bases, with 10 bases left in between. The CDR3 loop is CASSLGNRVNQPQHF. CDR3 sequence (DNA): TGTGCCAGCAGCTTGGGTAACAGAGTCAATCAGCCCCAGCATTTT.

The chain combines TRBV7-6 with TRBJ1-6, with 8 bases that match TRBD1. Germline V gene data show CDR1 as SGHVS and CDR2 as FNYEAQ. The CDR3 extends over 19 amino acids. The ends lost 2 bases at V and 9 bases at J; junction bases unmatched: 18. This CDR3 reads CASSLRGQGAFESGSPLHF. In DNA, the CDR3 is TGTGCCAGCAGCTTACGGGGCCAGGGGGCCTTCGAGTCTGGTTCACCCCTCCACTTT. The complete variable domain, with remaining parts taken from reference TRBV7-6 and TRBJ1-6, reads GAGVSQSPRYKVTKRGQDVALRCDPISGHVSLYWYRQALGQGPEFLTYFNYEAQQDKSGLPNDRFSAERPEGSISTLTIQRTEQRDSAMYRCASSLRGQGAFESGSPLHFGNGTRLTVT.

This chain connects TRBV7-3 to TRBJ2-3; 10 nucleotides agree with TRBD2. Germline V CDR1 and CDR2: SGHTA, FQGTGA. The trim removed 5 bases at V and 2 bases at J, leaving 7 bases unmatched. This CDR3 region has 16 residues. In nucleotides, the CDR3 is TGTGCCAGCAGCGAAGGACTAGCGGTGTTCACAGATACGCAGTATTTT. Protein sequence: CASSEGLAVFTDTQYF.

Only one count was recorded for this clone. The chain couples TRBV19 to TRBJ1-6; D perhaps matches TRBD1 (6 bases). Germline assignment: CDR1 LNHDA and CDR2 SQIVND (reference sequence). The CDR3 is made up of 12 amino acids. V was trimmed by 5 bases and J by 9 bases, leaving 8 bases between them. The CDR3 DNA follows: TGTGCCAGTAGTGGAGGGGGTTCACCCCTCCACTTT. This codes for CASSGGGSPLHF.

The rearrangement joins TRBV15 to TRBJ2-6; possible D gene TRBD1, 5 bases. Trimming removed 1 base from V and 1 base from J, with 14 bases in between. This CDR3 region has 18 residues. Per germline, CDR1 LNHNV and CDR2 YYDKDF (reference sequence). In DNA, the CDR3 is TGTGCCACCAGCAGAGGTTGGGGCTCCCCGTCTGGGGCCAACGTCCTGACTTTC. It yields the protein CATSRGWGSPSGANVLTF.

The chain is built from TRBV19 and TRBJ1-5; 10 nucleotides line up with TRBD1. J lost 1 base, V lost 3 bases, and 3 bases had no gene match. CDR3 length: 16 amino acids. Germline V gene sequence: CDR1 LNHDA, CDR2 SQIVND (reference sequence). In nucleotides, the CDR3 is TGTGCCAGTAGTATCGGGACAGGGGTGAGCAATCAGCCCCAGCATTTT. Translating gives CASSIGTGVSNQPQHF. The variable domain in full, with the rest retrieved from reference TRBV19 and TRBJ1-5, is DGGITQSPKYLFRKEGQNVTLSCEQNLNHDAMYWYRQDPGQGLRLIYYSQIVNDFQKGDIAEGYSVSREKKESFPLTVTSAQKNPTAFYLCASSIGTGVSNQPQHFGDGTRLSIL.

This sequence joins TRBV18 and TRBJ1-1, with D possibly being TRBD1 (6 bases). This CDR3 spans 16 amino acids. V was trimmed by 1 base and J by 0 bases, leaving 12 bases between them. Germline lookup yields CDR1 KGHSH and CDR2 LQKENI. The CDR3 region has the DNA TGTGCCAGCTCACCACAGGACAGTTTTTTGAACACTGAAGCTTTCTTT. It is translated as CASSPQDSFLNTEAFF.